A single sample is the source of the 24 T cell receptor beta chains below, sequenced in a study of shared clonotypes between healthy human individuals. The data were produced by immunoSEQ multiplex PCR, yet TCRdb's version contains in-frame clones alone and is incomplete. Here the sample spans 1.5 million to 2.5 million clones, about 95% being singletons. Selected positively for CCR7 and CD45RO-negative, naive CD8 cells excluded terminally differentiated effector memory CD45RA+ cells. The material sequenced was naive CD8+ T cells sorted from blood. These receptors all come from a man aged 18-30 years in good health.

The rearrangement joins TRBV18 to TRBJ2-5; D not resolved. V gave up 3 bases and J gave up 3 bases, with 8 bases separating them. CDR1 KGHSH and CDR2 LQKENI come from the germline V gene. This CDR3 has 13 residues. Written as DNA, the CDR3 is TGTGCCAGCTCACCGAGGACCAAAGAGACCCAGTACTTC. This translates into CASSPRTKETQYF.

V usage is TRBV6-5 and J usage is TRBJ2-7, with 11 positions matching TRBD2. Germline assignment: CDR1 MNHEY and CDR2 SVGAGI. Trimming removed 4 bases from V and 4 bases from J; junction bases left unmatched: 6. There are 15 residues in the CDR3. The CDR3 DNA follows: TGTGCCAGCAGTTCGACGACTAGCGGGAAATACGAGCAGTACTTC. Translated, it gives CASSSTTSGKYEQYF.

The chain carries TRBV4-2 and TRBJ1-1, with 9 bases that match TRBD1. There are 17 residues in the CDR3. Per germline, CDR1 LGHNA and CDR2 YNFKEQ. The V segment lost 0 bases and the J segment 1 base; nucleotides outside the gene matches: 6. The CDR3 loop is CASSQDGPGQGNTEAFF. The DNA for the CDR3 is TGTGCCAGCAGCCAAGATGGGCCGGGACAGGGGAACACTGAAGCTTTCTTT.

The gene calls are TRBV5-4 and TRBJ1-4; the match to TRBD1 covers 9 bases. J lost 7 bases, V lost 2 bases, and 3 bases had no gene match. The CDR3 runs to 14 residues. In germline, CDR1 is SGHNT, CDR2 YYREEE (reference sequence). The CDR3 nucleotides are TGTGCCAGCAGCTTAACAGGGGGCCCTGAAAAACTGTTTTTT. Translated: CASSLTGGPEKLFF.

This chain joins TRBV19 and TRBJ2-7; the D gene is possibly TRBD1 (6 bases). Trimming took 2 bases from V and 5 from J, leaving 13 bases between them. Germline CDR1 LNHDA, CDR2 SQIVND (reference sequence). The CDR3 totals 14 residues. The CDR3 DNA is TGTGCCAGTAGTATAAGGGGACATCCCGACGAGCAGTACTTC. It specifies CASSIRGHPDEQYF. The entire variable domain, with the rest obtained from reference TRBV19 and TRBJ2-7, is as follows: DGGITQSPKYLFRKEGQNVTLSCEQNLNHDAMYWYRQDPGQGLRLIYYSQIVNDFQKGDIAEGYSVSREKKESFPLTVTSAQKNPTAFYLCASSIRGHPDEQYFGPGTRLTVT.

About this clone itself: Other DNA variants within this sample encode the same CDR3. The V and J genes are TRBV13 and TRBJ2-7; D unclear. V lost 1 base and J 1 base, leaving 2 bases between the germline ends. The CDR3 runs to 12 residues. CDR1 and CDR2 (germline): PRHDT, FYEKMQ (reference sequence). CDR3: CASSLVSYEQYF. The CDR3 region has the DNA TGTGCCAGCAGCTTAGTATCCTACGAGCAGTACTTC.

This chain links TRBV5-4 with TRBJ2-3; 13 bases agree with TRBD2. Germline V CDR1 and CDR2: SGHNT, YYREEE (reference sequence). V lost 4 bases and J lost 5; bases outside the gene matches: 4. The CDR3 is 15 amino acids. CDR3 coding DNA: TGTGCCAGCAGCCGGGGACTAGCGGGAATAGATACGCAGTATTTT. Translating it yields CASSRGLAGIDTQYF.

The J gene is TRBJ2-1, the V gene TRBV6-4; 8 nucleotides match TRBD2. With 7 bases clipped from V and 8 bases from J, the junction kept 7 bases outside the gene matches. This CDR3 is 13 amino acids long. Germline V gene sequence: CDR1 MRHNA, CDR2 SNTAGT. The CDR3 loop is CASIRRGVDEQFF. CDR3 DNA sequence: TGTGCCAGCATTCGGCGGGGGGTGGATGAGCAGTTCTTC.

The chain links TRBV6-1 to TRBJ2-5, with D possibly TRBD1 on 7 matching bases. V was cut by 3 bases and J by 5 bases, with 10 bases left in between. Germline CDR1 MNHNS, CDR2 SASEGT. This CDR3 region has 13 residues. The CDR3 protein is CASSDSGGETQYF. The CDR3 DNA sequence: TGTGCCAGCAGTGATTCAGGGGGGGAGACCCAGTACTTC.

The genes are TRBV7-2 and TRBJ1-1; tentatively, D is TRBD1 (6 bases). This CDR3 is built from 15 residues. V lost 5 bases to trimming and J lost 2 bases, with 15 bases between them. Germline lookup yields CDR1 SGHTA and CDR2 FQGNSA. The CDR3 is CASSTIGQLNTEAFF. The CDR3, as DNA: TGTGCCAGCAGCACGATTGGACAGCTCAACACTGAAGCTTTCTTT.

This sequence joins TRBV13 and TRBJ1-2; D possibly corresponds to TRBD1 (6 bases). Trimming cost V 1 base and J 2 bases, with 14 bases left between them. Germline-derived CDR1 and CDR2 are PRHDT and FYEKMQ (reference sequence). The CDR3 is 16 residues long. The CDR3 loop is CASSLAVMGGNYGYTF. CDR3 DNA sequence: TGTGCCAGCAGCTTAGCGGTTATGGGGGGCAACTATGGCTACACCTTC.

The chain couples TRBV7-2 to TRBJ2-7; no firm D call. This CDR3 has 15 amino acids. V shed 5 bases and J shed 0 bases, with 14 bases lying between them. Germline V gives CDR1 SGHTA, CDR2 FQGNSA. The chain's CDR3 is CASSPRPSYSYEQYF. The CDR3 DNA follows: TGTGCCAGCAGCCCTCGCCCTTCCTACTCCTACGAGCAGTACTTC.

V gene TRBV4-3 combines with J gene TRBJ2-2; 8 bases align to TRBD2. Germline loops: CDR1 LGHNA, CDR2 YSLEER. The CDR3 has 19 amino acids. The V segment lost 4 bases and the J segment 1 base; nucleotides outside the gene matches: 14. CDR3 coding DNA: TGCGCCAGCAGCCCAGGCGGGGGGCTCCCCGGGTTGAACACCGGGGAGCTGTTTTTT. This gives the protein CASSPGGGLPGLNTGELFF.

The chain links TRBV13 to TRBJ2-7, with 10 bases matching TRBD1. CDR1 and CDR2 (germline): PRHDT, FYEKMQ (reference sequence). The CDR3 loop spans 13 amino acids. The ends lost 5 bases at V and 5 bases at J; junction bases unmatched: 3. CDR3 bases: TGTGCCAGCAGCCCTGGGACAGGGGACGAGCAGTACTTC. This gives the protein CASSPGTGDEQYF.

CDR3 coding DNA: TGTGCCAGCAGTTTATCGGAAGGGACAGGGTATGAGCAGTACTTC. Translation gives CASSLSEGTGYEQYF. V gene TRBV27 combines with J gene TRBJ2-7, with 9 bases identical to TRBD1. Germline V lookup: CDR1 MNHEY, CDR2 SMNVEV (reference sequence). Germline trimming cut 0 bases from V and 7 bases from J; bases unmatched to any gene: 7. The CDR3 totals 15 residues.

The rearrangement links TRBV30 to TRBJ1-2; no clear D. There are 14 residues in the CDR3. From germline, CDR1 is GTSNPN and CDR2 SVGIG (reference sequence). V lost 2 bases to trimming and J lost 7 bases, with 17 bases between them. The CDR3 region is CAWSLHGPRGGYTF. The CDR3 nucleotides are TGTGCCTGGAGTCTTCACGGGCCTCGGGGTGGCTACACCTTC.

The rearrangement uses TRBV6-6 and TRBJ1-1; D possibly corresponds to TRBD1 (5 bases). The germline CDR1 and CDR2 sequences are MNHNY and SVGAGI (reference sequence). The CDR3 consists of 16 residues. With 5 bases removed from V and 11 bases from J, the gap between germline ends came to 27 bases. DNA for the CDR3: TGTGCCAGCAGTCCCAACTCGCGGGACGAAGTATGGGGCGCTTTCTTT. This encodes CASSPNSRDEVWGAFF.

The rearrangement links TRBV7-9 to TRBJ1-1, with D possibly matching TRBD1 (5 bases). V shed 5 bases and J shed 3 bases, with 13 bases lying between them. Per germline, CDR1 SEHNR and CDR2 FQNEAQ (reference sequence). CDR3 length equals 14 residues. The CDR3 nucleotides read TGTGCCAGCAGCCCCGCGGGGCGCGACACTGAAGCTTTCTTT. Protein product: CASSPAGRDTEAFF.

The CDR3 DNA follows: TGTGCCAGCAGTGAATTTCTTGACGGAGGAGAGCAGTTCTTC. It translates to CASSEFLDGGEQFF. The genes are TRBV6-1 and TRBJ2-1; the D gene is possibly TRBD2 (5 bases). Deletions cut 2 bases from V and 10 bases from J, with 15 bases between. The length of the CDR3 is 14 residues. CDR1 MNHNS and CDR2 SASEGT come from the germline V gene.

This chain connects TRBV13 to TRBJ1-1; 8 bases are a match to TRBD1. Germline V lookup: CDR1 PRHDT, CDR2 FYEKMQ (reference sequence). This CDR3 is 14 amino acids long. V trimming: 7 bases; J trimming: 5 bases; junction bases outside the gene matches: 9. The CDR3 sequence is CASTWTGSTTEAFF. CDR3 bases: TGTGCCAGCACCTGGACAGGGAGTACGACTGAAGCTTTCTTT.

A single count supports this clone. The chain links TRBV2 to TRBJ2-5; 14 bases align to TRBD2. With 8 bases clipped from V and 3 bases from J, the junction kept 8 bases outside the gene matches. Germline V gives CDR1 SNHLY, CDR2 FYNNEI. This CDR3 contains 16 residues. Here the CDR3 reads CASGGLAGDRKETQYF. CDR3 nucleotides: TGTGCCAGCGGGGGACTAGCGGGGGACCGTAAAGAGACCCAGTACTTC.

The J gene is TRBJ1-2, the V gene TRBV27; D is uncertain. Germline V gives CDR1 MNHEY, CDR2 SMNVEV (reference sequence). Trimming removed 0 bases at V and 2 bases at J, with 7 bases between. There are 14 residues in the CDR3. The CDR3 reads CASSLSRGNYGYTF. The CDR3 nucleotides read TGTGCCAGCAGTTTATCCCGGGGAAACTATGGCTACACCTTC.

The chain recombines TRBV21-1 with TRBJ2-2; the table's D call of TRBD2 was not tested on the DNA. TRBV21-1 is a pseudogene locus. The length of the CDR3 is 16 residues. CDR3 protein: CASKKFPGVNTGELFF. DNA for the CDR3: TGTGCCAGCAAAAAGTTCCCGGGGGTGAATACCGGGGAGCTGTTTTTT.

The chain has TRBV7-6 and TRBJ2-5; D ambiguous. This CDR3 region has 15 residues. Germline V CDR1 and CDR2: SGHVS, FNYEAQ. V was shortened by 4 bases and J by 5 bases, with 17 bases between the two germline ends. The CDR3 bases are TGTGCCAGCAGCTCCGAATATTTAGGTGCGGAGACCCAGTACTTC. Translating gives CASSSEYLGAETQYF.